This passage covers 26 T cell receptor beta chains from one sample sequenced in a study of shared clonotypes between healthy human individuals. Here immunoSEQ multiplex PCR was the method, and the copy in TCRdb shows in-frame clones only, minus some. The repertoire includes roughly 2.5 million clones, more than 80% of them detected once, and about 0.13% sits in the top ten. The sample taken for sequencing was naive CD4+ T cells sorted from blood. Subset noted: CD45RA+ positively selected. All receptors come from a man aged 18 to 30 in good health.

The chain uses TRBV29-1 and TRBJ2-5; 9 bases match TRBD1. The assigned J gene may be wrong: the sequence end matches TRBJ2-7 better. CDR3 length equals 13 residues. CDR1 is SQVTM, CDR2 ANQGSEA, per germline. CDR3 DNA sequence: TGCAGCGTTCCGGGACAGGGCACCTACGAGCAGTACTTC. Protein sequence: CSVPGQGTYEQYF.

V usage is TRBV4-3 and J usage is TRBJ1-2; perhaps TRBD1 as D (6 bases). This CDR3 has 15 amino acids. Germline CDR1 LGHNA, CDR2 YSLEER. The V end lost 0 bases, the J end lost 4 bases, and 12 bases lay between the germline ends. CDR3 residues: CASSQEQGQPYGYTF. The CDR3 region has the DNA TGCGCCAGCAGCCAAGAACAGGGTCAGCCCTATGGCTACACCTTC.

This rearrangement joins TRBV28 to TRBJ1-4, with D tentatively TRBD1 (6 bases). The V gene's germline CDR1 is MDHEN and CDR2 SYDVKM. The CDR3 is made up of 16 amino acids. Trimming shortened V by 2 bases and J by 0 bases, and 10 bases separated the two germline ends. The CDR3 protein is CASSLDRSPTNEKLFF. CDR3 DNA: TGTGCCAGCAGTTTAGACAGGAGTCCAACTAATGAAAAACTGTTTTTT.

Note on this clone: The identical CDR3 is also encoded by other nucleotide sequences in the sample. The chain links TRBV7-2 to TRBJ1-5; D unclear. This CDR3 spans 13 amino acids. From germline, CDR1 is SGHTA and CDR2 FQGNSA. Trimming took off 6 bases at V and 0 bases at J, with 6 bases between the two ends. The CDR3 nucleotides read TGTGCCAGCAGTCAGTCTAGCAATCAGCCCCAGCATTTT. This translates into CASSQSSNQPQHF. Full variable domain (missing parts from reference TRBV7-2 and TRBJ1-5): GAGVSQSPSNKVTEKGKDVELRCDPISGHTALYWYRQSLGQGLEFLIYFQGNSAPDKSGLPSDRFSAERTGGSVSTLTIQRTQQEDSAVYLCASSQSSNQPQHFGDGTRLSIL.

This chain links TRBV11-2 with TRBJ2-1; 11 positions match TRBD2. The CDR3 is 17 amino acids. Trimming removed 2 bases from V and 4 bases from J; junction bases left unmatched: 7. The V gene's germline CDR1 is SGHAT and CDR2 FQNNGV. The CDR3: CASSLMSSGRPYNEQFF. Written as DNA, the CDR3 is TGTGCCAGCAGCTTAATGTCTAGCGGGAGGCCTTACAATGAGCAGTTCTTC.

The chain uses TRBV6-5 and TRBJ1-1; 8 bases are a match to TRBD1. This CDR3 region has 15 residues. Germline CDR1 MNHEY, CDR2 SVGAGI. V lost 5 bases to trimming and J lost 1 base; unmatched junction nucleotides: 6. The CDR3 protein is CASSAPTGANTEAFF. The CDR3 bases are TGTGCCAGCAGTGCACCGACAGGGGCGAACACTGAAGCTTTCTTT.

The V and J genes are TRBV30 and TRBJ2-3, with 9 bases aligning to TRBD2. CDR3 length: 14 residues. Germline CDR1 and CDR2: GTSNPN and SVGIG (reference sequence). V trimming: 4 bases; J trimming: 1 base; junction bases outside the gene matches: 3. The CDR3 region is CAWIPSGGTDTQYF. CDR3 in DNA: TGTGCCTGGATCCCTAGCGGGGGCACAGATACGCAGTATTTT. The entire variable domain, with the rest obtained from reference TRBV30 and TRBJ2-3, is as follows: SQTIHQWPATLVQPVGSPLSLECTVEGTSNPNLYWYRQAAGRGLQLLFYSVGIGQISSEVPQNLSASRPQDRQFILSSKKLLLSDSGFYLCAWIPSGGTDTQYFGPGTRLTVL.

The V gene is TRBV4-3, the J gene TRBJ1-6; D gene unclear. This CDR3 has 15 amino acids. V dropped 4 bases and J dropped 5 bases, with 12 bases sitting between them. Germline CDR1 and CDR2: LGHNA and YSLEER. The CDR3 nucleotides are TGCGCCAGCAGCCGATTCCGACGGGATAATTCACCCCTCCACTTT. Its protein is CASSRFRRDNSPLHF.

This rearrangement joins TRBV19 to TRBJ1-5; tentative D call: TRBD1 (5 bases). The germline V gene encodes CDR1 LNHDA and CDR2 SQIVND (reference sequence). CDR3 length: 15 amino acids. V was cut by 1 base and J by 7 bases, with 14 bases left in between. The CDR3 bases are TGTGCCAGTAGTATAGCGGCCAGGGTAGGGCAGCCCCAGCATTTT. This translates into CASSIAARVGQPQHF.

This clone was seen once. The gene calls are TRBV7-8 and TRBJ2-5; 9 bases are a match to TRBD1. This CDR3 comprises 17 residues. After removal of 1 base from V and 5 bases from J, the junction contained 11 bases not matched to a gene. Per the germline V gene, CDR1 is SGHVS and CDR2 is FQNEAQ. For the CDR3, the DNA is TGTGCCAGCAGCTTAGGCACCGGGACAGGGTATCGGGAGACCCAGTACTTC. Translation: CASSLGTGTGYRETQYF.

The chain recombines TRBV7-9 with TRBJ2-3; D gene unclear. Trimming removed 0 bases from V and 2 bases from J, with 6 bases in between. The CDR3 spans 14 residues. Germline V gives CDR1 SEHNR, CDR2 FQNEAQ (reference sequence). CDR3 region: CASSLATDTDTQYF. The CDR3 DNA follows: TGTGCCAGCAGCTTAGCCACGGACACAGATACGCAGTATTTT.

This clone was detected only a few times. V usage is TRBV7-9 and J usage is TRBJ1-6; 10 bases are a match to TRBD1. Germline V CDR1 and CDR2: SEHNR, FQNEAQ (reference sequence). The CDR3 sequence is 16 residues long. V trimming: 2 bases; J trimming: 10 bases; junction bases outside the gene matches: 8. Here the CDR3 DNA reads TGTGCCAGCAGCTTACTTGGACAGGGGGACGGCTCACCCCTCCACTTT. This encodes CASSLLGQGDGSPLHF.

The chain recombines TRBV6-5 with TRBJ2-1; a possible D gene is TRBD1 (6 bases). This CDR3 spans 12 amino acids. V was clipped by 2 bases and J by 8 bases, with 7 bases between them. Germline V gives CDR1 MNHEY, CDR2 SVGAGI. The CDR3 nucleotides are TGTGCCAGCAGTTACCAGGGGCATGAGCAGTTCTTC. This sequence encodes CASSYQGHEQFF.

The chain joins TRBV19 to TRBJ1-4; D gene ambiguous. The CDR3 contains 12 residues. From germline, CDR1 is LNHDA and CDR2 SQIVND (reference sequence). V was pared by 3 bases and J by 12 bases, with 11 bases between. The CDR3 here is CASSMRHGELFF. DNA of the CDR3: TGTGCCAGTAGTATGAGGCATGGGGAACTGTTTTTT.

This chain uses TRBV21-1 with TRBJ2-2; the DNA was not used to check the table's D call, TRBD2. TRBV21-1 is a listed pseudogene. The CDR3 loop spans 13 amino acids. The CDR3, as DNA: TGTGCCGGAGAGTGCGATGGCACCGGGGAGCTGTTTTTT. Its protein is CAGECDGTGELFF.

The chain couples TRBV7-8 to TRBJ2-2; D perhaps matches TRBD2 (7 bases). This CDR3 is 21 amino acids long. Per germline, CDR1 SGHVS and CDR2 FQNEAQ. V gave up 5 bases and J gave up 1 base, with 29 bases separating them. CDR3 sequence reads: CASSPRGQGPAGGQNTGELFF. The CDR3 DNA reads as TGTGCCAGCAGCCCGCGGGGGCAGGGACCTGCGGGCGGGCAGAACACCGGGGAGCTGTTTTTT.

This clone was counted once. The chain is built from TRBV11-2 and TRBJ1-1, with D tentatively TRBD1 (6 bases). The V end was cut by 4 bases, the J end by 0 bases, with 15 bases between. The CDR3 contains 16 residues. The germline V gene encodes CDR1 SGHAT and CDR2 FQNNGV. CDR3 sequence reads: CASSSRQAKMNTEAFF. The CDR3 DNA is TGTGCCAGCAGCTCCAGACAGGCTAAGATGAACACTGAAGCTTTCTTT. Full variable domain (outside the CDR3, taken from reference TRBV11-2 and TRBJ1-1): EAGVAQSPRYKIIEKRQSVAFWCNPISGHATLYWYQQILGQGPKLLIQFQNNGVVDDSQLPKDRFSAERLKGVDSTLKIQPAKLEDSAVYLCASSSRQAKMNTEAFFGQGTRLTVV.

The V and J genes are TRBV25-1 and TRBJ1-4; D ambiguous. Germline V gives CDR1 MGHDK, CDR2 SYGVNS. CDR3 size: 15 residues. V was pared by 2 bases and J by 1 base, with 8 bases between. The CDR3 sequence is CASSEPLKTNEKLFF. For the CDR3, the DNA is TGTGCCAGCAGTGAACCACTCAAAACTAATGAAAAACTGTTTTTT. Filled out from reference TRBV25-1 and TRBJ1-4, the complete variable domain reads EADIYQTPRYLVIGTGKKITLECSQTMGHDKMYWYQQDPGMELHLIHYSYGVNSTEKGDLSSESTVSRIRTEHFPLTLESARPSHTSQYLCASSEPLKTNEKLFFGSGTQLSVL.

The rearrangement joins TRBV6-5 to TRBJ1-6; D ambiguous. V gave up 6 bases and J gave up 8 bases, with 5 bases separating them. Germline-derived CDR1 and CDR2 are MNHEY and SVGAGI. This CDR3 contains 11 residues. In DNA, the CDR3 is TGTGCCAGCAGAGTGGATTCACCCCTCCACTTT. This codes for CASRVDSPLHF.

This chain uses TRBV7-8 with TRBJ2-2; a weak D match, TRBD1 (6 bases). The germline V gene has CDR1 SGHVS and CDR2 FQNEAQ. V was pared by 0 bases and J by 5 bases, with 13 bases between. This CDR3 comprises 16 residues. The CDR3 bases are TGTGCCAGCAGCTTAGCAACAGGGTTCGTGACCGGGGAGCTGTTTTTT. This codes for CASSLATGFVTGELFF.

Only one count was recorded for this clone. This chain uses TRBV19 with TRBJ2-1; 7 positions match TRBD2. Trimming at V came to 0 bases and at J to 13 bases, leaving 6 bases not matched to a gene. Germline CDR1 and CDR2: LNHDA and SQIVND (reference sequence). The CDR3 consists of 13 residues. The CDR3 is CASSIDEAGTQFF. The CDR3 DNA follows: TGTGCCAGTAGTATAGATGAAGCGGGAACCCAGTTCTTC.

The rearrangement uses TRBV19 and TRBJ2-2, with D perhaps matching TRBD2 (6 bases). V was pared by 3 bases and J by 6 bases, with 11 bases between. The CDR3 has 14 amino acids. In germline, CDR1 is LNHDA, CDR2 SQIVND (reference sequence). The CDR3: CASSIGGNAGELFF. Written as DNA, the CDR3 is TGTGCCAGTAGTATTGGGGGGAATGCCGGGGAGCTGTTTTTT.

This clone was seen only a few times. V usage is TRBV19 and J usage is TRBJ1-5; D is unclear. The CDR3 spans 15 residues. Germline assignment: CDR1 LNHDA and CDR2 SQIVND (reference sequence). Trimming stripped 5 bases from V and 0 bases from J, with 11 bases between. The CDR3, as DNA: TGTGCCAGTAGTGAATTGGGAGATAGCAATCAGCCCCAGCATTTT. Residues: CASSELGDSNQPQHF.

A word on this clone: Distinct nucleotide sequences in the sample also encode this CDR3. J is TRBJ2-5 and V is TRBV28; possibly TRBD1 or TRBD2 for D (5 bases each). The V gene's germline CDR1 is MDHEN and CDR2 SYDVKM. The ends were cut back, 3 bases at V and 5 bases at J, with 10 bases in the middle. The CDR3 contains 13 residues. Here the CDR3 DNA reads TGTGCCAGCAGTTTGGGACGTCGGGAGACCCAGTACTTC. This encodes CASSLGRRETQYF.

The V and J genes are TRBV11-2 and TRBJ2-1; 8 bases agree with TRBD2. CDR3 length equals 15 residues. V shed 1 base and J 7 bases; nucleotides not matched to a gene: 6. Germline V lookup: CDR1 SGHAT, CDR2 FQNNGV. CDR3 sequence reads: CASSLVSSGVNEQFF. The CDR3 nucleotides read TGTGCCAGCAGCTTAGTCAGTAGCGGGGTAAATGAGCAGTTCTTC.

The chain combines TRBV18 with TRBJ2-5; D uncertain. Germline-derived CDR1 and CDR2 are KGHSH and LQKENI. The V gene lost 1 base and the J gene lost 3 bases, with 9 bases spanning the gap. There are 14 residues in the CDR3. CDR3 coding DNA: TGTGCCAGCTCACCACAGGGAAATAAAGAGACCCAGTACTTC. It codes for CASSPQGNKETQYF.